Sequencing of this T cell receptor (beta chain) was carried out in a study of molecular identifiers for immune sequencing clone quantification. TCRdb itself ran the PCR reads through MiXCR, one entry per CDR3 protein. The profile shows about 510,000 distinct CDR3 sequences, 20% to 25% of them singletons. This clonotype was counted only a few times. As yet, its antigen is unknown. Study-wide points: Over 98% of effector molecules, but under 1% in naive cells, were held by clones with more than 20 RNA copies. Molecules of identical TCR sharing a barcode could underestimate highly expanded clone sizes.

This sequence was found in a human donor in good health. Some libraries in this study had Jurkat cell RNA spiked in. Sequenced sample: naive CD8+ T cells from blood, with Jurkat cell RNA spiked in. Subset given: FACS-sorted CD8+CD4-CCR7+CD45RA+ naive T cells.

The CDR3 loop is CATSEPTGSGTDTQYF. DNA of the CDR3: TGTGCCACCAGTGAGCCGACAGGGTCGGGCACAGATACGCAGTATTTT. The V call is TRBV24-1, the J call TRBJ2-3; 7 bases are a match to TRBD1. The CDR3 is 16 residues long. Per germline, CDR1 KGHDR and CDR2 SFDVKD. Trimming took 4 bases from V and 1 from J; bases not matched to a gene: 7.